This T cell receptor beta chain comes out of a study of blood T cell repertoires in COVID-19. Study overall: Nucleic acid was either cDNA or gDNA, and it came from T cells, B-cell-depleted T cells, or PBMCs.

Germline trimming cut 1 base from V and 0 bases from J; bases unmatched to any gene: 11. This CDR3 is built from 19 residues. From germline, CDR1 is SGHTA and CDR2 FQGNSA. In terms of age and location, participants ranged from roughly 18 to 95 years and lived in approximately 26 US areas. Among Cohort 3 donors, those recovered had two negative PCRs, clearance, or symptom resolution. Authors' data handling: Amplification with reference gene primers provided the estimates of nucleated cell counts. TCRdb's copy holds only in-frame clones and misses some; the assay was immunoSEQ multiplex PCR. V and J calls and clone size are given by that table; D and trimming were obtained from the DNA. The data show a few hundred thousand clones, under 85% seen once.

This receptor was identified in a woman between 45 and 60 years old who had recovered from COVID-19. V and J are TRBV7-2 and TRBJ2-3; 9 positions match TRBD2. The sample was PBMCs or T cells enriched from blood (not recorded which). CDR3 protein: CASSLDRLAGRYSTDTQYF. CDR3 coding DNA: TGTGCCAGCAGCTTAGATCGGCTAGCGGGGCGATATAGCACAGATACGCAGTATTTT.